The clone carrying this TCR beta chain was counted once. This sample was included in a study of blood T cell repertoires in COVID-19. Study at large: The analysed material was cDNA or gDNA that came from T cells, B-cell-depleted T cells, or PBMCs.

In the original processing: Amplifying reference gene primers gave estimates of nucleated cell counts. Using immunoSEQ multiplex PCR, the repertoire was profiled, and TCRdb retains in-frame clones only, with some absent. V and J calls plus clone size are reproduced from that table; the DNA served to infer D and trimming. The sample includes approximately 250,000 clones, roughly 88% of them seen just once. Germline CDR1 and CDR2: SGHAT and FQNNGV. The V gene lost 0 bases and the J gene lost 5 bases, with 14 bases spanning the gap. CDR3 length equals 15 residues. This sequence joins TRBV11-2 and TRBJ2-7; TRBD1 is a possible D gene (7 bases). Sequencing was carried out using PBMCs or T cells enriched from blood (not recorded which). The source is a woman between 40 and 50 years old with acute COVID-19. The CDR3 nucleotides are TGTGCCAGCAGCTTAGATGGTGGAGGGGGCAACGAGCAGTACGTC. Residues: CASSLDGGGGNEQYV.